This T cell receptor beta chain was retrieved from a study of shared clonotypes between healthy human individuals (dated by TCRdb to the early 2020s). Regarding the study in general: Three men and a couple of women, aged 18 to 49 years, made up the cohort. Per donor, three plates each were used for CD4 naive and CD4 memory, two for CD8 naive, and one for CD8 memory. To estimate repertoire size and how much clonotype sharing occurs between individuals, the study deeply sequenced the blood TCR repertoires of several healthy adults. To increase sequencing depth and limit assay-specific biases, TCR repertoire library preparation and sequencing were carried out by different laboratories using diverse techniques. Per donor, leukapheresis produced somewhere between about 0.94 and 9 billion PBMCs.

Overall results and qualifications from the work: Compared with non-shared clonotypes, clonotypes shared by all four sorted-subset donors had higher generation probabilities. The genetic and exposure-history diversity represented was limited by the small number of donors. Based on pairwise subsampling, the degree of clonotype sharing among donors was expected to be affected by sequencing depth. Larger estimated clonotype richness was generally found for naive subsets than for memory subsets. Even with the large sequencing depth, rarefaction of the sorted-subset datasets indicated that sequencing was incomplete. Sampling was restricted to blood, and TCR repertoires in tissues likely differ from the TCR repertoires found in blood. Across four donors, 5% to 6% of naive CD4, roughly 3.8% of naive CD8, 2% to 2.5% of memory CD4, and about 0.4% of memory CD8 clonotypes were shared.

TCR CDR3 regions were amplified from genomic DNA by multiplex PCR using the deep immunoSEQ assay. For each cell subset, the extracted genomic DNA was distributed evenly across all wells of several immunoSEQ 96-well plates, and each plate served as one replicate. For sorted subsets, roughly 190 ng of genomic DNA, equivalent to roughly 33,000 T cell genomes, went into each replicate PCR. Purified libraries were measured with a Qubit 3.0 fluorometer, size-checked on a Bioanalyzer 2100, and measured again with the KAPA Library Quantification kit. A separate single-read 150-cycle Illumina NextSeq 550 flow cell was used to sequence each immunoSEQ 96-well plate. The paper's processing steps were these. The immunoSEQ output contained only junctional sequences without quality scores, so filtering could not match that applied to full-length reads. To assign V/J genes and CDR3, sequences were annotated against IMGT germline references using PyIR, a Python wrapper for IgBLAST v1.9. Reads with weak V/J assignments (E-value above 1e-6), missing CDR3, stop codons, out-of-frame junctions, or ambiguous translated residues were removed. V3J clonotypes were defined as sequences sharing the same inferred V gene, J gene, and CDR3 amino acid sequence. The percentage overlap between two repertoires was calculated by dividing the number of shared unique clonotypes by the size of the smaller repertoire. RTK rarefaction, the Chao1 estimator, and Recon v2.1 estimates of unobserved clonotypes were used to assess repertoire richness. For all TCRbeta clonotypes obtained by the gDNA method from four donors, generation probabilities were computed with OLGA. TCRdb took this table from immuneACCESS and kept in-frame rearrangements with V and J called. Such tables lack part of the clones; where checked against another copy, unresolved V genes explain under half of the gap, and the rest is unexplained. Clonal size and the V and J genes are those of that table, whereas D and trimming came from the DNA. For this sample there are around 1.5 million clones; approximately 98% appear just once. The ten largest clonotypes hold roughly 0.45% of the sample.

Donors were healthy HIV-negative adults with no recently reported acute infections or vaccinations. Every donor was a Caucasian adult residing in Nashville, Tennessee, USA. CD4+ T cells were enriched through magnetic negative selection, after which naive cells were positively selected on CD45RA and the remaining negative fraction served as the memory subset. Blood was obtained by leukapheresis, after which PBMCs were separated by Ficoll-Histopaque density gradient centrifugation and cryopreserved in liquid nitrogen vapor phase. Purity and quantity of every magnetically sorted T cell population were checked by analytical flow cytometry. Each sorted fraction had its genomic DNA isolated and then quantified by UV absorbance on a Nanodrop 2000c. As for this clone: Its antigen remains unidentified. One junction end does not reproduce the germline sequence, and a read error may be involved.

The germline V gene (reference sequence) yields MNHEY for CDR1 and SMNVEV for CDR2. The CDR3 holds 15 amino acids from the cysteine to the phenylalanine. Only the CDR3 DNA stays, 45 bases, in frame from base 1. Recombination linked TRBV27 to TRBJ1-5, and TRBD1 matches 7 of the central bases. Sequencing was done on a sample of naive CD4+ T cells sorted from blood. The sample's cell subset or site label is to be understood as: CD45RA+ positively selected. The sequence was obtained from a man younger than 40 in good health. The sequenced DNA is TGTGCCAGCAGTTTGAACAGGGGAAGCAGTCAGCCCCAGCATTTT. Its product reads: CASSLNRGSSQPQHF.